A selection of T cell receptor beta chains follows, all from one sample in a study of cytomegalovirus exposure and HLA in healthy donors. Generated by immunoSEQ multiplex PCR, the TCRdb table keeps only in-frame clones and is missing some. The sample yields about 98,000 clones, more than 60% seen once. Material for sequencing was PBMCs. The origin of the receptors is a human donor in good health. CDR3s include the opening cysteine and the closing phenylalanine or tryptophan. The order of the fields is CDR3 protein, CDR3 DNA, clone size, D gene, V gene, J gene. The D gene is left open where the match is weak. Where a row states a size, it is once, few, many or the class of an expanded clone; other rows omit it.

cdr3_aa: CSVEAGYNEQFF
cdr3_nt: TGCAGCGTTGAGGCGGGATACAATGAGCAGTTCTTC
clone_size: -
d_call: -
v_call: TRBV29-1
j_call: TRBJ2-1

cdr3_aa: CAGGAGLEKLFF
cdr3_nt: TGTGCCGGTGGGGCAGGGTTAGAAAAACTGTTTTTT
clone_size: few
d_call: -
v_call: TRBV30
j_call: TRBJ1-4

cdr3_aa: CASSQMRTGTQYF
cdr3_nt: TGTGCCAGCAGCCAAATGAGGACGGGAACGCAGTATTTT
clone_size: once
d_call: -
v_call: TRBV11-2
j_call: TRBJ2-3

cdr3_aa: CASSAAGYGYTF
cdr3_nt: TGTGCCAGCAGTGCCGCCGGCTATGGCTACACCTTC
clone_size: -
d_call: -
v_call: TRBV2
j_call: TRBJ1-2

cdr3_aa: CASSLAGGSSYEQYF
cdr3_nt: TGCGCCAGCAGCTTGGCCGGGGGGAGCTCCTACGAGCAGTACTTC
clone_size: -
d_call: TRBD2
v_call: TRBV5-1
j_call: TRBJ2-7

cdr3_aa: CASSFSSSTSGAINRYF
cdr3_nt: TGTGCCAGCAGCTTTTCTTCCTCGACTAGCGGGGCGATCAATCGGTATTTT
clone_size: few
d_call: TRBD2
v_call: TRBV7-9
j_call: TRBJ2-3

cdr3_aa: CASSFQGVDTEAFF
cdr3_nt: TGTGCCAGCAGTTTTCAGGGGGTGGACACTGAAGCTTTCTTT
clone_size: -
d_call: TRBD1
v_call: TRBV28
j_call: TRBJ1-1

cdr3_aa: CASSLEHEQFF
cdr3_nt: TGTGCCAGCAGCTTGGAGCATGAGCAGTTCTTC
clone_size: -
d_call: -
v_call: TRBV7-8
j_call: TRBJ2-1

cdr3_aa: CASSPTGSIGEKLFF
cdr3_nt: TGTGCCAGCAGCCCCACAGGGTCCATAGGTGAAAAACTGTTTTTT
clone_size: -
d_call: -
v_call: TRBV14
j_call: TRBJ1-4

cdr3_aa: CASSLGSSGEKLFF
cdr3_nt: TGTGCCAGCAGTTTAGGGTCCTCAGGGGAAAAACTGTTTTTT
clone_size: -
d_call: -
v_call: TRBV27
j_call: TRBJ1-4

cdr3_aa: CSVAKVSYSYEQYF
cdr3_nt: TGCAGCGTCGCTAAAGTCTCATATAGCTACGAGCAGTACTTC
clone_size: -
d_call: -
v_call: TRBV29-1
j_call: TRBJ2-7